This T cell receptor (beta chain) is from a study of human T cells and chemical hapten exposure. As handled by the study authors: 100,000 or so TCRs per sample was the median, with a range of roughly 20,000 to 700,000. TCRdb redid the calling of the RACE reads with MiXCR, one entry per CDR3 protein. These V and J calls originate from TCRdb's pipeline instead of the authors' own analysis. This sample yields roughly 120,000 distinct CDR3 sequences, of which more than 7.5% are seen a single time; about 1.8% belongs to the top ten. Time point here: healthy volunteer bleed at 2 weeks. Extraction yielded total RNA from whole blood (unfractionated). This clonotype was observed a handful of times. The germline V gene encodes CDR1 SQVTM and CDR2 ANQGSEA. This CDR3 has 13 amino acids. J was trimmed by 10 bases and V by 3 bases; bases with no gene match: 9.

The sample taken for sequencing was whole blood. The chain couples TRBV29-1 to TRBJ2-5; 9 bases map to TRBD1. The TCR was taken from a male donor in good health. Some clones in this sample may be carry-over from other donors' samples. CDR3 nucleotide sequence: TGCAGCGTTGAGGGAACAGGGGGCGGAGGCCAGTACTTC. It yields the protein CSVEGTGGGGQYF.